This section outlines one TCR beta chain sequence together with its context. What it binds is unknown. Germline V gives CDR1 WSHSY, CDR2 SAAADI. The CDR3 spans 15 residues. V was cut by 2 bases and J by 2 bases, with 12 bases left in between. The assay was immunoSEQ multiplex PCR, and TCRdb's table has in-frame clones only and misses some. The sample shows 2 million to 2.5 million clones, about 90% of them seen only once. This entry belongs to a study of shared clonotypes between healthy human individuals. Whole-study findings and limits: The diversity represented, both genetic and in exposure history, was limited by few donors.

The clonotype originates from a man younger than 30 in good health. Some clones in this sample may be carry-over from other donors' samples. Material: naive CD4+ T cells from PBMCs. Subset described: CD45RA+ positively selected. This rearrangement joins TRBV10-2 to TRBJ2-5; D remains unclear. The CDR3 DNA follows: TGCGCCAGCAGTGAGAAGAGACGGTTACAAGAGACCCAGTACTTC. It encodes CASSEKRRLQETQYF.